This TCR beta chain was documented in a study of blood T cell repertoires in COVID-19. Study-level information: The origin of the acute and convalescent COVID-19 samples was the United States, Italy and Spain. Sample material is recorded as cDNA or gDNA derived from T cells, B-cell-depleted T cells, or PBMCs.

Germline values: CDR1 SGHTA, CDR2 FQGNSA. This CDR3 spans 15 amino acids. The V segment lost 5 bases and the J segment 5 bases; nucleotides outside the gene matches: 6. Per the original methods: Using reference gene primer amplification, nucleated cell counts were estimated. Clones were read by immunoSEQ multiplex PCR, and TCRdb kept only the in-frame ones, dropping some. For V, J and clone size, that table is used; D and trimming come from the DNA. The sample shows about 75,000 clones, 85% to 90% of them seen only once. The chain combines TRBV7-2 with TRBJ2-1, with 10 bases aligning to TRBD2. Sample: peripheral blood. The TCR originated in a human donor in a cohort sampled during active COVID-19. This CDR3 is CASSVTSGVHNEQFF. CDR3 DNA sequence: TGTGCCAGCAGCGTTACTAGCGGGGTGCACAATGAGCAGTTCTTC.